A selection of T cell receptor beta chains follows, all from one sample in a study of radiation and T cells in renal cell carcinoma. The data were produced by immunoSEQ multiplex PCR, yet TCRdb's version contains in-frame clones alone and is incomplete. The table includes fewer than 200,000 clones, less than 90% detected once. The sequences come from blood, collected from a patient whose treatment included radiotherapy and nephrectomy. The receptors stem from a woman aged 50 to 60 with renal cell carcinoma. The CDR3 runs from the conserved cysteine through the conserved F or W. D genes are given only for firm matches. For some rows the clone size is stated as once, few or many, or as a class when expanded; others skip it.

len,d_gene,v_gene,abundance,j_gene,CDR3aa
13,NA,TRBV7-3,NA,TRBJ1-1,CASRRGARTEAFF
11,NA,TRBV30,NA,TRBJ1-2,CAWSVLTGYTF
16,NA,TRBV18,NA,TRBJ1-1,CASSGGLETLGGSAFF
15,TRBD1,TRBV5-8,once,TRBJ1-2,CASSLGTGVDYGYTF
13,NA,TRBV30,few,TRBJ1-2,CAWSLRREEGYTF
12,TRBD1,TRBV19,NA,TRBJ1-2,CASGQGNYGYTF
12,NA,TRBV6-5,NA,TRBJ2-7,CASSRPEGGQYF
14,NA,TRBV7-8,NA,TRBJ1-3,CASSEYRAGNTIYF
14,TRBD1,TRBV15,NA,TRBJ1-5,CATRADRGSQPQHF
11,NA,TRBV29-1,NA,TRBJ2-1,CSVGTGYEQFF
15,NA,TRBV9,NA,TRBJ1-1,CASSVEGNPNTEAFF
15,NA,TRBV7-9,NA,TRBJ1-3,CASSFNRNSGNTIYF
15,TRBD2,TRBV7-2,NA,TRBJ2-5,CASTQGLADVGTQYF
15,NA,TRBV5-4,once,TRBJ1-1,CASSSRTRADTEAFF
14,NA,TRBV19,few,TRBJ1-6,CASSNLNRDSPLHF
16,TRBD1,TRBV4-1,NA,TRBJ1-2,CASSQVPGQGYYGYTF
14,NA,TRBV19,NA,TRBJ1-6,CASSILDYNSPLHF
13,NA,TRBV10-3,NA,TRBJ1-1,CAISAMEIGEAFF
13,NA,TRBV19,NA,TRBJ1-2,CASSIRAPYGYTF
13,TRBD2,TRBV19,NA,TRBJ2-7,CASRWGREGEQYF
16,TRBD1,TRBV7-6,NA,TRBJ1-1,CASSLPQGRMNTEAFF
15,TRBD1,TRBV18,NA,TRBJ1-2,CASSPLDRVDWGYTF
14,NA,TRBV5-5,NA,TRBJ2-2,CASSLGLGTGELFF
13,NA,TRBV6-1,NA,TRBJ1-1,CASRAIRQAEAFF
12,TRBD1,TRBV19,few,TRBJ1-2,CASTPDRGTHTF
13,TRBD1,TRBV19,few,TRBJ1-5,CASSTDRVQPQHF
16,TRBD1,TRBV14,once,TRBJ1-1,CASSPGTGIGGTEAFF
16,NA,TRBV5-5,NA,TRBJ2-2,CASSVEEGVNTGELFF
16,NA,TRBV9,NA,TRBJ2-7,CASSVEVGGSSYEQYF
13,NA,TRBV6-1,NA,TRBJ1-1,CASSVRANTEAFF
14,NA,TRBV10-3,NA,TRBJ1-1,CAISGVGGGAEAFF
14,NA,TRBV7-2,NA,TRBJ1-1,CASSWFPGATEAFF
11,NA,TRBV10-3,NA,TRBJ2-7,CAISGPYEQYF
14,NA,TRBV7-8,NA,TRBJ1-5,CASSSRDTNQPQHF
14,TRBD1,TRBV7-2,NA,TRBJ2-7,CASRGEQGLYEQYF
15,NA,TRBV7-2,NA,TRBJ2-5,CASSLAGLGEETQYF
15,TRBD2,TRBV11-2,NA,TRBJ2-3,CASVTSGVSTDTQYF
14,NA,TRBV6-1,few,TRBJ1-2,CASSEAFFLGGYTF
13,NA,TRBV7-9,NA,TRBJ2-5,CASSLAVKETQYF
14,TRBD1,TRBV2,NA,TRBJ1-1,CASIPQPGQAGPFF
17,TRBD2,TRBV4-1,NA,TRBJ2-5,CASSQETGLAGRETQYF
14,NA,TRBV6-1,NA,TRBJ1-6,CASTRGQGNSPLHF
16,NA,TRBV6-5,once,TRBJ1-2,CASSYGGADVFYGYTF
19,NA,TRBV4-1,NA,TRBJ1-6,CASSQPLRMSSSYNSPLHF
12,NA,TRBV15,NA,TRBJ2-1,CATSRVSNEQFF
15,NA,TRBV7-9,few,TRBJ1-6,CASSEGQGGDSPLHF
18,NA,TRBV9,NA,TRBJ2-1,CASSVEVVGGSSYNEQFF
15,TRBD1,TRBV7-3,NA,TRBJ1-2,CASSMDRGQGYGYTF
16,TRBD1,TRBV5-1,NA,TRBJ2-5,CASSRSGQGGGETQYF
15,NA,TRBV4-1,NA,TRBJ2-2,CASSPPGGPTGELFF
12,NA,TRBV6-5,few,TRBJ2-1,CASSYSDNEQFF
15,TRBD1,TRBV6-6,once,TRBJ2-1,CASSLRDSAYNEQFF
14,NA,TRBV4-2,once,TRBJ2-2,CASSLGTYTGELFF
15,NA,TRBV6-1,few,TRBJ2-5,CASSEFQFSQETQYF
15,NA,TRBV7-8,few,TRBJ2-3,CASSLGVSAGDTQYF